One T cell receptor (beta chain) is described in this entry. V lost 0 bases to trimming and J lost 0 bases, with 9 bases between them. The CDR3 covers 15 residues. CDR1 and CDR2 (germline): SGDLS, YYNGEE. Assay used: immunoSEQ multiplex PCR; TCRdb lists only in-frame clones, some missing. The sample carries around 39,000 clones, about 94% recorded once. At study entry, adolescents had tuberculin skin tests and IGRA screening. Each donor contributed 90,000 to 100,000 T cells on average, unsorted. This entry belongs to a study of T cells in tuberculosis. The sequence was collected from a donor aged 10-35 years with latent tuberculosis or without tuberculosis infection. The sequenced material came from PBMCs. The J gene is TRBJ1-1, the V gene TRBV9; D gene uncertain. The CDR3 coding sequence is TGTGCCAGCAGCGTAGCAGGTGACCTGAACACTGAAGCTTTCTTT. Its protein product is CASSVAGDLNTEAFF. Variable domain in full (rest from reference TRBV9 and TRBJ1-1): DSGVTQTPKHLITATGQRVTLRCSPRSGDLSVYWYQQSLDQGLQFLIQYYNGEERAKGNILERFSAQQFPDLHSELNLSSLELGDSALYFCASSVAGDLNTEAFFGQGTRLTVV.